The 18 T cell receptor beta chains listed next were all sequenced from one sample in a study of blood T cell repertoires in COVID-19. Libraries were prepared by immunoSEQ multiplex PCR; TCRdb keeps only in-frame clonotypes and omits some of them. The sample records around 200,000 clones, 88% being singletons. The sample taken for sequencing was PBMCs or T cells enriched from blood (not recorded which). The receptor source for this set is a woman aged 25 to 39 who had recovered from COVID-19.

In its sample, this clone was seen a few times. The gene calls are TRBV4-1 and TRBJ1-1; 7 nucleotides agree with TRBD1. The trim removed 1 base at V and 2 bases at J, leaving 10 bases unmatched. Germline loops: CDR1 MGHRA, CDR2 YSYEKL. The CDR3 length is 17 residues. CDR3 nucleotides: TGCGCCAGCAGCCAAGGGCGGAGGGGGCCGGCCAACACTGAAGCTTTCTTT. It translates to CASSQGRRGPANTEAFF.

The chain joins TRBV18 to TRBJ2-1; 15 nucleotides match TRBD2. V lost 5 bases and J lost 7; bases outside the gene matches: 9. Germline CDR1 is KGHSH and CDR2 is LQKENI. The CDR3 is made up of 17 amino acids. The DNA of the CDR3 is TGTGCCAGCTCAACTGGACTAGCGGGGGGGCGAGGGAATGAGCAGTTCTTC. Amino acid sequence: CASSTGLAGGRGNEQFF.

The V and J genes are TRBV5-4 and TRBJ2-5, with TRBD2 matching 14 bases. The CDR3 length is 15 residues. The ends lost 4 bases at V and 5 bases at J; junction bases unmatched: 4. Germline V gene data show CDR1 as SGHNT and CDR2 as YYREEE (reference sequence). This CDR3 reads CASSMGLAGAETQYF. CDR3 nucleotide sequence: TGTGCCAGCAGCATGGGACTAGCGGGGGCTGAGACCCAGTACTTC.

Only a few counts were recorded for this clone. The V call is TRBV11-3, the J call TRBJ2-7, with 8 bases aligning to TRBD1. The CDR3 has 11 residues. The V gene end was trimmed by 8 bases and the J gene end by 4 bases; junction bases not matched to a gene: 1. The germline V gene has CDR1 SGHNT and CDR2 YENEEA. CDR3 bases: TGTGCCAGCGGGACAGGATACGAGCAGTACTTC. This encodes CASGTGYEQYF.

The chain links TRBV19 to TRBJ1-3; D gene ambiguous. Looked up from germline, CDR1 is LNHDA and CDR2 is SQIVND (reference sequence). The V gene lost 0 bases and the J gene lost 0 bases, with 15 bases spanning the gap. The CDR3 covers 18 residues. CDR3 sequence: CASSIDRYRLSSGNTIYF. Written as DNA, the CDR3 is TGTGCCAGTAGTATAGATCGATACAGATTAAGCTCTGGAAACACCATATATTTT.

The chain couples TRBV11-2 to TRBJ1-2; 10 bases match TRBD1. Germline V gene data show CDR1 as SGHAT and CDR2 as FQNNGV. The length of the CDR3 is 16 residues. Trimming at V came to 1 base and at J to 5 bases, leaving 7 bases not matched to a gene. The CDR3 loop reads CASSLGAGTGVYGYTF. CDR3 bases: TGTGCCAGCAGCTTAGGTGCCGGGACAGGGGTTTATGGCTACACCTTC.

The CDR3 reads CASSQGTGDNQPQHF. CDR3 bases: TGCGCCAGCAGCCAAGGTACAGGGGACAATCAGCCCCAGCATTTT. This rearrangement joins TRBV4-3 to TRBJ1-5, with 7 bases that match TRBD1. From germline, CDR1 is LGHNA and CDR2 YSLEER. The ends lost 1 base at V and 3 bases at J; junction bases unmatched: 3. This CDR3 spans 15 amino acids.

The V call is TRBV7-9, the J call TRBJ2-5, with TRBD2 identical over 14 bases. This CDR3 contains 18 residues. Per the germline V gene, CDR1 is SEHNR and CDR2 is FQNEAQ (reference sequence). J lost 1 base, V lost 4 bases, and 8 bases had no gene match. The CDR3 sequence: CASSSRTSGGLLQETQYF. CDR3 coding DNA: TGTGCCAGCAGCTCCCGGACTAGCGGGGGGCTACTCCAAGAGACCCAGTACTTC.

The chain carries TRBV11-1 and TRBJ2-5; D is possibly TRBD2 (5 bases). Trimming took off 4 bases at V and 5 bases at J, with 11 bases between the two ends. The CDR3 consists of 13 residues. Germline V gene data show CDR1 as SGHAT and CDR2 as FQDESV (reference sequence). In nucleotides, the CDR3 is TGTGCCAGCAGCTACCAGCGGAGCGAGACCCAGTACTTC. Protein: CASSYQRSETQYF.

CDR3 coding DNA: TGTGCCAGCAGTGAATGGCAGGGGGCGAATGGCTACACCTTC. This gives the protein CASSEWQGANGYTF. This sequence joins TRBV6-1 and TRBJ1-2, with 8 bases that match TRBD1. In germline, CDR1 is MNHNS, CDR2 SASEGT. Trimming took 2 bases from V and 6 from J; bases not matched to a gene: 5. The CDR3 is 14 amino acids.

The genes are TRBV7-9 and TRBJ1-6, with 7 bases aligning to TRBD1. The CDR3 spans 17 residues. Unmatched junction bases numbered 14, after V lost 6 bases and J lost 6 bases. CDR1 SEHNR and CDR2 FQNEAQ come from the germline V gene (reference sequence). The CDR3 nucleotides read TGTGCCAGCAGTCCTGGTGGAGGGGGCTTAGGTAATTCACCCCTCCACTTT. Translating it yields CASSPGGGGLGNSPLHF.

This rearrangement joins TRBV5-1 to TRBJ2-5; D not resolved. Germline V gene sequence: CDR1 SGHRS, CDR2 YFSETQ. This CDR3 has 16 residues. Trimming removed 1 base at V and 0 bases at J, with 13 bases between. Here the CDR3 reads CASSLMGTDHQETQYF. Written as DNA, the CDR3 is TGCGCCAGCAGCTTGATGGGTACAGACCACCAAGAGACCCAGTACTTC.

The genes are TRBV6-5 and TRBJ1-2; TRBD1 aligns across 7 bases. V trimming: 2 bases; J trimming: 7 bases; junction bases outside the gene matches: 10. Germline lookup yields CDR1 MNHEY and CDR2 SVGAGI. The CDR3 is 15 amino acids. The CDR3 here is CASSYNPDRAGGYTF. The CDR3 coding sequence is TGTGCCAGCAGTTACAACCCCGACAGGGCTGGTGGCTACACCTTC.

This clone occurred many times. V is TRBV28 and J is TRBJ2-7, with TRBD2 matching 10 bases. The ends lost 8 bases at V and 2 bases at J; junction bases unmatched: 9. The germline V gene encodes CDR1 MDHEN and CDR2 SYDVKM. The length of the CDR3 is 15 residues. The CDR3 reads CASVDPSGGTYEQYF. The CDR3 DNA is TGTGCCAGCGTCGACCCTAGCGGGGGAACCTACGAGCAGTACTTC.

The chain recombines TRBV29-1 with TRBJ1-1; D not certain. This CDR3 spans 12 amino acids. V lost 2 bases and J 4 bases, leaving 8 bases between the germline ends. Germline V gene lookup returns CDR1 SQVTM and CDR2 ANQGSEA. CDR3 DNA: TGCAGCGTTGAAAATCGTGTCACTGAAGCTTTCTTT. Residues: CSVENRVTEAFF.

The rearrangement links TRBV27 to TRBJ1-1; 7 bases fit TRBD1. The CDR3 length is 17 residues. CDR1 MNHEY and CDR2 SMNVEV come from the germline V gene (reference sequence). With 5 bases clipped from V and 1 base from J, the junction kept 13 bases outside the gene matches. CDR3 amino acids: CASSHHRQGRTNTEAFF. Written as DNA, the CDR3 is TGTGCCAGCAGTCACCACCGACAGGGACGAACGAACACTGAAGCTTTCTTT.

The chain uses TRBV5-6 and TRBJ2-1; D call uncertain. CDR3 size: 14 residues. The V end was cut by 6 bases, the J end by 3 bases, with 13 bases between. Germline CDR1 and CDR2: SGHDT and YYEEEE. The CDR3, as DNA: TGTGCCAGCAACTTTGGGCTAAACTACAATGAGCAGTTCTTC. Translated: CASNFGLNYNEQFF.

This rearrangement joins TRBV4-1 to TRBJ1-4, with TRBD1 matching 8 bases. Trimming cost V 3 bases and J 1 base; bases outside gene matches: 13. The CDR3 runs 19 residues. Per germline, CDR1 MGHRA and CDR2 YSYEKL. CDR3 sequence (DNA): TGCGCCAGCAGCCAGTTTTTCCAGGGGGCGCGAGTAACTAATGAAAAACTGTTTTTT. Amino acid sequence: CASSQFFQGARVTNEKLFF.